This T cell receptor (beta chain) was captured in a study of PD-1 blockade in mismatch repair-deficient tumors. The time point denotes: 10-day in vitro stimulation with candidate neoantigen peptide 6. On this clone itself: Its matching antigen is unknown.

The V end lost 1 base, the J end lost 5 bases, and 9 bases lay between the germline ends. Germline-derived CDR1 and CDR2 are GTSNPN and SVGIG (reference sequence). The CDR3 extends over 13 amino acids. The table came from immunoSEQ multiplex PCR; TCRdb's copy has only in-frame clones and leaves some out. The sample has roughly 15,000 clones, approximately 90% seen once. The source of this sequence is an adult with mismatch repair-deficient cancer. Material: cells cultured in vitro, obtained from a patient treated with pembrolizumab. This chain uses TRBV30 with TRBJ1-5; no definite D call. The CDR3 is CAWSADNDQPQHF. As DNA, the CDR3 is TGTGCCTGGAGTGCCGACAATGATCAGCCCCAGCATTTT.